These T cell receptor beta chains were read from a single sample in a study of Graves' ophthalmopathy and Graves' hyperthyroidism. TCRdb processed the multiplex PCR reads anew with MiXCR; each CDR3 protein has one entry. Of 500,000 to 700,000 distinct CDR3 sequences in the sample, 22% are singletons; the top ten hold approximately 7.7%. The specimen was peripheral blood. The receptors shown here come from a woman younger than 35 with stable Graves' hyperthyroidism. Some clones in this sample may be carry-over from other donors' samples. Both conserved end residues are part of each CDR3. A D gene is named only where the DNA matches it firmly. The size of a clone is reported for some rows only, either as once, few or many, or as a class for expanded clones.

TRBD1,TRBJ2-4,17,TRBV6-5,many,TGTGCCAGCAGTTACTCGAGGGACAGCCTCCTGAAAAACATTCAGTACTTC,CASSYSRDSLLKNIQYF
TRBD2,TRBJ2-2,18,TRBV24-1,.,TGTGCCACCAGTGACTGGACTAGCGGGAGATCGGACACCGGGGAGCTGTTTTTT,CATSDWTSGRSDTGELFF
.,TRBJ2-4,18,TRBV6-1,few,TGTGCCAGCAGTGAAGCCCGGCTGGGGAGGATAGCCAAAAACATTCAGTACTTC,CASSEARLGRIAKNIQYF
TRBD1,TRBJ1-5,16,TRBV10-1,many,TGCGCCAGAACGGGACAGGTCGTCGCCTGCAATCAGCCCCAGCATTTT,CARTGQVVACNQPQHF
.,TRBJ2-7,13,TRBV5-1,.,TGCGCCAGCAGCCCCCCGCGACCCCACGAGCAGTACTTC,CASSPPRPHEQYF
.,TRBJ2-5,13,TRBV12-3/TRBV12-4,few,TGTGCCAGCAGTTTTAGGGCAAAAGAGACCCAGTACTTC,CASSFRAKETQYF
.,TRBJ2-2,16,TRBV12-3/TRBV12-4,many,TGTGCCAGCAGTTTAAGGGCAAGGCGGGACACCGGGGAGCTGTTTTTT,CASSLRARRDTGELFF
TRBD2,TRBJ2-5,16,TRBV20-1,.,TGCAGTGCTAGCCCTGGGACTAGCGTGAACCAAGAGACCCAGTACTTC,CSASPGTSVNQETQYF
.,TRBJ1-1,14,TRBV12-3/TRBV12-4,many,TGTGCCAGCACCACCCAGGGGTTGAACGCTGAAGCTTTCTTT,CASTTQGLNAEAFF
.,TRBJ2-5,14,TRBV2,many,TGTGCCAGCAGTGAGTTGGAGGGTCAAGAGACCCAGTACTTC,CASSELEGQETQYF
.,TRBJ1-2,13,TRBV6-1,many,TGTGCCAGCAGTCCAATCTTCTCGTATGGCTACACCTTC,CASSPIFSYGYTF
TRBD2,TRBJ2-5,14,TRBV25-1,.,TGTGCCAGCAGAAAAAGCGGGGGTGGCGAGACCCAGTACTTC,CASRKSGGGETQYF
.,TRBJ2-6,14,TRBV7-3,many,TGTGCCAGCGGTCCTCTCTCTGGGGCCAACGTCCTGACTTTC,CASGPLSGANVLTF
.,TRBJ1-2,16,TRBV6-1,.,TGTGCCAGCAGTCGACCAGGGGTTCTCCCTGACTATGGCTACACCTTC,CASSRPGVLPDYGYTF
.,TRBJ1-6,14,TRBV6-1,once,TGTGCCAGCAGTGATACAGAATATAATTCACCCCTCCACTTT,CASSDTEYNSPLHF
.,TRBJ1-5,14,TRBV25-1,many,TGTGCCAGCAGTGCTCCCACGAGCAATCAGCCCCAGCATTTT,CASSAPTSNQPQHF
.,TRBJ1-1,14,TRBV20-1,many,TGCAGTGCTAGAGCCTCTGTTCGGGGCACTGAAGCTTTCTTT,CSARASVRGTEAFF
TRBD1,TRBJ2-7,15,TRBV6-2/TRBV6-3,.,TGTGCCAGCAGTTACTTATCGACAGGGTTGAGCGAGCAGTACTTC,CASSYLSTGLSEQYF
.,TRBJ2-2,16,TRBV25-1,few,TGTGCCAGCAGTGAAGGAGGACGGCGGGGAACCGGGGAGCTGTTTTTT,CASSEGGRRGTGELFF
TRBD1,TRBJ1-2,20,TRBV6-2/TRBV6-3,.,TGTGCCAGCAGTTACTCGAGCGGCTGGACAGGGGCTTTCGGGGACGATGGCTACACCTTC,CASSYSSGWTGAFGDDGYTF
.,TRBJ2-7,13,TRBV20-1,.,TGCAGTGCTAGAGTCCCCTATGTGGACGAGCAGTACTTC,CSARVPYVDEQYF
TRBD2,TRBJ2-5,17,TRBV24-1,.,TGTGCCACCAGTGATTTGTGGTCTAGCGGGGGCGTCGAGACCCAGTACTTC,CATSDLWSSGGVETQYF
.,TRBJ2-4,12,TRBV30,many,TGTGCCTTCAGAATAGCCAAAAACATTCAGTACTTC,CAFRIAKNIQYF
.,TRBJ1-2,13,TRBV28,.,TGTGCCAGCAAAGCGGTGGTTTCGGCGGGCTACACCTTC,CASKAVVSAGYTF
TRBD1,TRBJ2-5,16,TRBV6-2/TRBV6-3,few,TGTGCCAGCAGACCTGCTAACAGGGGGCGCCGGGAGACCCAGTACTTC,CASRPANRGRRETQYF
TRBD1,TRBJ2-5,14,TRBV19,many,TGTGCCAGTAGTGACAGGGGGCTGAGAGAGACCCAGTACTTC,CASSDRGLRETQYF
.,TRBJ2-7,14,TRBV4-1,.,TGCGCCAGCAGCCAAGATGCAGGAACCTACGAGCAGTACTTC,CASSQDAGTYEQYF
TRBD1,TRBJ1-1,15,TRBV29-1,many,TGCAGCGTTGACGCAATCGGGACAGGGGACACTGAAGCTTTCTTT,CSVDAIGTGDTEAFF
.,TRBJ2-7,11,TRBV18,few,TGTGCCAGCTCACCGGAGGGGGAGCAGTACTTC,CASSPEGEQYF
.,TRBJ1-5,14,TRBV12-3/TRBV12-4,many,TGTGCCAGCAGTTGGGGGGGGGCTGATCAGCCCCAGCATTTT,CASSWGGADQPQHF
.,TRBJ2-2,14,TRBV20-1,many,TGCAGTGCCTTGGATTTCAAGAACACCGGGGAGCTGTTTTTT,CSALDFKNTGELFF
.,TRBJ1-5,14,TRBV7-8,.,TGTGCCAGCAGCTTAGAAACGGGACGGGGGCCCCAGCATTTT,CASSLETGRGPQHF
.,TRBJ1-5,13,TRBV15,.,TGTGCCACCAGCAGACCGGAGGAGCAGCCCCAGCATTTT,CATSRPEEQPQHF
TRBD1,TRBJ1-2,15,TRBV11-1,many,TGTGCCAGCAGCAAGGACAGGGGGGACCGTCATGGCTACACCTTC,CASSKDRGDRHGYTF
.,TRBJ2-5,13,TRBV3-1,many,TGTGCCAGCAGCCAAGAGGAGCGGGAGACCCAGTACTTC,CASSQEERETQYF
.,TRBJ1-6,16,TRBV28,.,TGTGCCAGCAGTTTACTGAACAGCTTGACGGATTCACCCCTCCACTTT,CASSLLNSLTDSPLHF
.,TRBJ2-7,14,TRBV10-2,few,TGCGCCAGCGCCGCCCGACATAGCCCCTACGAGCAGTACTTC,CASAARHSPYEQYF
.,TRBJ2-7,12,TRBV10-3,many,TGTGCCATCAGTGAGTCGGGCTACGAGCAGTACTTC,CAISESGYEQYF
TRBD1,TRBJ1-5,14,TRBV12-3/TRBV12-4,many,TGTGCCAGCAGCCTCACAGGGGACGGTCAGCCCCAGCATTTT,CASSLTGDGQPQHF
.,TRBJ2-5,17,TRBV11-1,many,TGTGCCAGCAGCCCCCAAGTGGCAGGGAGAGAAAGAGAGACCCAGTACTTC,CASSPQVAGRERETQYF
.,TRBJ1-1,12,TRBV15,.,TGTGCCACCAGGAAGGGTGGGACTGAAGCTTTCTTT,CATRKGGTEAFF
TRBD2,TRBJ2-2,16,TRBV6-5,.,TGTGCCAGCAGCTACGGACTAGCGGGAGGCGCCGGGGAGCTGTTTTTT,CASSYGLAGGAGELFF
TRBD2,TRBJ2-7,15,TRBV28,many,TGTGCCAGCAGGAAACTAGCGGACCACTCCTACGAGCAGTACTTC,CASRKLADHSYEQYF
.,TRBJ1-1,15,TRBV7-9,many,TGTGCCAGCAGCTCCGTACGGTCCATGAACACTGAAGCTTTCTTT,CASSSVRSMNTEAFF
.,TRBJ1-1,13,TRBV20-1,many,TGCAGTGCTAGTCCCAGGGAGAGCACTGAAGCTTTCTTT,CSASPRESTEAFF
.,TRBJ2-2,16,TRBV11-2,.,TGTGCCAGCAGCTCGGGGACCGGGGTGAACACCGGGGGGCCGTTTTTT,CASSSGTGVNTGGPFF
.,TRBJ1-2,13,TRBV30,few,TGTGCCTGGGCCCTGGGGAAGGGACATGGCTACACCTTC,CAWALGKGHGYTF
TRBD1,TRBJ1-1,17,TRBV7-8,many,TGTGCCAGCAGCTTAGCCCCAGGACAGGGTGGTCGCACTGAAGCTTTCTTT,CASSLAPGQGGRTEAFF
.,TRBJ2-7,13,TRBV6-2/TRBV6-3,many,TGTGCCAGCAGTTACCGGACACTAGGCGAGCAGTACTTC,CASSYRTLGEQYF
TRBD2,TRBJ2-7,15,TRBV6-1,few,TGTGCCAGCAGTGGACTAGCGGGAGGTATAGGAGAGCAGTACTTC,CASSGLAGGIGEQYF
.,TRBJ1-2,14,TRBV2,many,TGTGCCAGCATGGGGGGAGTAGCTAACTATGGCTACACCTTC,CASMGGVANYGYTF
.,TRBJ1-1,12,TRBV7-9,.,TGTGCCAGCAGCTTGTCGAATGGGGAAGCTTTCTTT,CASSLSNGEAFF
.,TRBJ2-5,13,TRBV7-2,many,TGTGCCAGCAGTTGGACTCACCAAGAGACCCAGTACTTC,CASSWTHQETQYF
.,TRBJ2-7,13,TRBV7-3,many,TGTGCCAGCAGCATGGGACATCCGTACGAGCAGTACTTC,CASSMGHPYEQYF
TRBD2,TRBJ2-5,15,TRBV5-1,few,TGCGCCAGCAGCTTGAGCGGGGGGGCCTCGGAGACCCAGTACTTC,CASSLSGGASETQYF
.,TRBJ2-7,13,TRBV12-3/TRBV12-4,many,TGTGCCAGCGTCGGGACGGATTCCTACGAGCAGTACTTC,CASVGTDSYEQYF